Here is one T cell receptor (beta chain) with its context. The antigen is unknown. The record originates from a study of CD8 T cells in ankylosing spondylitis. V was pared by 3 bases and J by 3 bases, with 4 bases of the junction left unmatched. The CDR3 consists of 15 residues. The germline gives CDR1 DFQATT, CDR2 SNEGSKA (reference sequence). General study points: Apparently characteristic of ankylosing spondylitis blood was a TCR beta motif (fewer than 10 highly homologous variants).

TCRdb redid the calling of the 5' RACE reads with MiXCR, one entry per CDR3 protein. The data show approximately 540,000 distinct CDR3 sequences, more than 9.5% seen once. The source of this sequence is a male donor with ankylosing spondylitis. The chain uses TRBV20-1 and TRBJ2-1; 11 bases align to TRBD1. The sample consisted of blood, either unsorted or a sorted T cell fraction (not recorded which). CDR3 coding DNA: TGCAGTGCTAGTTCCGGGACAGGGGGCTACAATGAGCAGTTCTTC. This sequence encodes CSASSGTGGYNEQFF.